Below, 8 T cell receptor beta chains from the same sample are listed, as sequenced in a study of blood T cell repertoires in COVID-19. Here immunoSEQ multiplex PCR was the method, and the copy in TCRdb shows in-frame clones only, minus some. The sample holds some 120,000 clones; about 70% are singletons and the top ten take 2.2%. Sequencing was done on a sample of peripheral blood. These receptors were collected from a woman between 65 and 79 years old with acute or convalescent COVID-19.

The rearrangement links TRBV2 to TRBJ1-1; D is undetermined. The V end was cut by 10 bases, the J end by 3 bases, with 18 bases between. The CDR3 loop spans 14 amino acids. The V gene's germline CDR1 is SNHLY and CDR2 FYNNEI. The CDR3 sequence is CANIIGRADTEAFF. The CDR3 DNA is TGTGCCAATATAATCGGGAGGGCGGACACTGAAGCTTTCTTT.

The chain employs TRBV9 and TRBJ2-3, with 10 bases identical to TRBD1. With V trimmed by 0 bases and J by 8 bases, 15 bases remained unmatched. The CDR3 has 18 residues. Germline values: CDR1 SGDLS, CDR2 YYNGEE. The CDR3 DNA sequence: TGTGCCAGCAGCGTAGGACCCGGGGACAGGGGCGTGTTGAGTACGCAGTATTTT. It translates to CASSVGPGDRGVLSTQYF.

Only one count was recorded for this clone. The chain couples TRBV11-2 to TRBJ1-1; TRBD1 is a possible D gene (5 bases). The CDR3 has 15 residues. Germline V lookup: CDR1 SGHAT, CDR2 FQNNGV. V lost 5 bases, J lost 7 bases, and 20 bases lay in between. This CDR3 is CASSPKGGEDFEAFF. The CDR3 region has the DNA TGTGCCAGCAGCCCAAAGGGAGGGGAAGATTTTGAAGCTTTCTTT.

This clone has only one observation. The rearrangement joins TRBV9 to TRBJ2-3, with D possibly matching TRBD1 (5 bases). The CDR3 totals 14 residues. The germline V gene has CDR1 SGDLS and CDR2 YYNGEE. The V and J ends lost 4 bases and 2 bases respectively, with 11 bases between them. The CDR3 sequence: CASSLGHTTDTQYF. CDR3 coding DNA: TGTGCCAGCAGCCTTGGACATACCACAGATACGCAGTATTTT. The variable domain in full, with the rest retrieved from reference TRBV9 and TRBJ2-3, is DSGVTQTPKHLITATGQRVTLRCSPRSGDLSVYWYQQSLDQGLQFLIQYYNGEERAKGNILERFSAQQFPDLHSELNLSSLELGDSALYFCASSLGHTTDTQYFGPGTRLTVL.

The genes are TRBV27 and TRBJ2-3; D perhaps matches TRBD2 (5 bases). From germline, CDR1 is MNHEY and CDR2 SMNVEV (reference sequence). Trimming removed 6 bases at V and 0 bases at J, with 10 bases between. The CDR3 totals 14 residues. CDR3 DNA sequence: TGTGCCAGCAGCCAACCGGGGAGCACAGATACGCAGTATTTT. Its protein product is CASSQPGSTDTQYF.

The CDR3 DNA reads as TGTGCCAGCAGCGTAACTAAGGGGGCGACCACTAATGAAAAACTGTTTTTT. Translation gives CASSVTKGATTNEKLFF. The chain employs TRBV5-5 and TRBJ1-4; TRBD1 agrees at 7 bases. Germline V gives CDR1 SGHKS, CDR2 YYEKEE (reference sequence). The CDR3 extends over 17 amino acids. V was clipped by 4 bases and J by 2 bases; unmatched bases: 11.

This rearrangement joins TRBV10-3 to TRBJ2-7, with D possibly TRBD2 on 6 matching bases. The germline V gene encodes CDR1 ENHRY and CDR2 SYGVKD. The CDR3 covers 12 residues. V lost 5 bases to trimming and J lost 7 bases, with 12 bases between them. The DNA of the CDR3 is TGTGCCATCAGTCCAGGAGGGCGGGAGCAGTACTTC. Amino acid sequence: CAISPGGREQYF.

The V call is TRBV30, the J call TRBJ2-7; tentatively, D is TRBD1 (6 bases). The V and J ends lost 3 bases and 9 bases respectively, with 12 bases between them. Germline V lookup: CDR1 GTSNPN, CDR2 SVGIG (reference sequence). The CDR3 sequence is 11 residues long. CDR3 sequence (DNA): TGTGCCTGGAGGGCAGGGGTCGTGCAGTACTTC. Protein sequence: CAWRAGVVQYF.